One and the same sample provided the 5 T cell receptor beta chains below, sequenced in a study of shared clonotypes between healthy human individuals. The repertoire was sequenced with immunoSEQ multiplex PCR; TCRdb's copy has only in-frame clones and lacks some. The repertoire has about 1.1 million clones, about 84% of them found once; the top ten carry roughly 0.56%. Sequencing was carried out using memory CD4+ T cells from PBMCs. Subset: CD45RA-negative fraction. These receptor sequences come from a man aged 18 to 29 in good health. Some clones in this sample may be carry-over from other donors' samples.

This sequence joins TRBV28 and TRBJ1-1; 7 bases agree with TRBD1. CDR1 and CDR2 (germline): MDHEN, SYDVKM. J was trimmed by 6 bases and V by 3 bases; bases with no gene match: 4. The CDR3 has 13 amino acids. As DNA, the CDR3 is TGTGCCAGCAGTTTCCAGGACAGGCCTGAAGCTTTCTTT. Amino acid sequence: CASSFQDRPEAFF.

This rearrangement joins TRBV19 to TRBJ2-1; D is undetermined. The ends were cut back, 2 bases at V and 8 bases at J, with 10 bases in the middle. The germline V gene encodes CDR1 LNHDA and CDR2 SQIVND (reference sequence). This CDR3 contains 13 residues. The CDR3 DNA is TGTGCCAGTAGTATATCCTCCTTCGATGAGCAGTTCTTC. This gives the protein CASSISSFDEQFF.

This clone was picked up a small number of times. The CDR3 protein is CASRPGGRYYEQYF. DNA of the CDR3: TGTGCCAGCCGTCCTGGCGGGAGGTACTACGAGCAGTACTTC. This chain links TRBV6-1 with TRBJ2-7, with 8 bases matching TRBD2. The V gene's germline CDR1 is MNHNS and CDR2 SASEGT. The junction had 9 bases not matched to a gene; V was cut back by 8 bases and J by 3 bases. The CDR3 sequence is 14 residues long.

In this sample, this clone turned up a few times. This chain links TRBV6-1 with TRBJ1-4; D uncertain. The V end lost 6 bases, the J end lost 3 bases, and 14 bases lay between the germline ends. Germline V gives CDR1 MNHNS, CDR2 SASEGT. The CDR3 runs to 15 residues. Here the CDR3 DNA reads TGTGCCAGCAGGTTTCACCGAGAAGCTAATGAAAAACTGTTTTTT. This encodes CASRFHREANEKLFF.

This chain connects TRBV2 to TRBJ2-1, with D possibly being TRBD1 (6 bases). V lost 5 bases and J lost 10, with 12 bases in between. Germline V CDR1 and CDR2: SNHLY, FYNNEI. This CDR3 comprises 12 residues. CDR3 DNA: TGTGCCAGCAGTCCAGGGGTCAGCGAGCAGTTCTTC. Amino acids: CASSPGVSEQFF. Looking up the rest from reference TRBV2 and TRBJ2-1 gives the full variable domain: EPEVTQTPSHQVTQMGQEVILRCVPISNHLYFYWYRQILGQKVEFLVSFYNNEISEKSEIFDDQFSVERPDGSNFTLKIRSTKLEDSAMYFCASSPGVSEQFFGPGTRLTVL.